Below are 21 T cell receptor beta chains sequenced from a single sample in a study of cytomegalovirus exposure and HLA in healthy donors. Amplification used 60 Vbeta primers and 13 Jbeta primers. The repertoire was sequenced with immunoSEQ multiplex PCR; TCRdb's copy has only in-frame clones and lacks some. The sample comprises under 200,000 clones, around 80% of which are singletons, and approximately 1.9% rests with the top ten. Sequenced: PBMCs. The receptors here all came from a man younger than 35 in good health and CMV-seronegative.

The chain joins TRBV19 to TRBJ1-5; no reliable D call. The CDR3 is 15 residues long. Germline CDR1 reads LNHDA; CDR2 reads SQIVND (reference sequence). The V and J ends lost 3 bases and 4 bases respectively, with 13 bases between them. This chain's CDR3 is CASSMRESMNQPQHF. The CDR3 coding sequence is TGTGCCAGTAGTATGAGGGAGAGTATGAATCAGCCCCAGCATTTT.

The chain links TRBV6-1 to TRBJ1-2; D is perhaps TRBD1 (5 bases). V lost 0 bases and J lost 8, with 19 bases in between. CDR1 and CDR2 (germline): MNHNS, SASEGT. CDR3 length equals 16 residues. CDR3 DNA: TGTGCCAGCAGTGAAGCCCGGGGGGGAAGAATGGGAGGCTACACCTTC. It translates to CASSEARGGRMGGYTF.

The genes are TRBV28 and TRBJ2-7; TRBD1 matches at 7 bases. Trimming at V came to 2 bases and at J to 2 bases, leaving 3 bases not matched to a gene. Per germline, CDR1 MDHEN and CDR2 SYDVKM. This CDR3 spans 14 amino acids. The CDR3 here is CASSLDRVPYEQYF. The CDR3 coding sequence is TGTGCCAGCAGTTTAGACAGGGTCCCCTACGAGCAGTACTTC.

The genes are TRBV18 and TRBJ2-7; 9 bases map to TRBD1. The CDR3 extends over 14 amino acids. The ends lost 2 bases at V and 7 bases at J; junction bases unmatched: 6. Germline loops: CDR1 KGHSH, CDR2 LQKENI. DNA for the CDR3: TGTGCCAGCTCACCAGGGACAGGGAACGGGGAGCAGTACTTC. This codes for CASSPGTGNGEQYF.

This chain connects TRBV7-8 to TRBJ2-1, with 9 bases matching TRBD1. The CDR3 is 17 amino acids. The V gene's germline CDR1 is SGHVS and CDR2 FQNEAQ. V gave up 4 bases and J gave up 0 bases; unmatched junction bases: 7. The CDR3 coding sequence is TGTGCCAGCAGCTATACCCGGGACAGGGTCTCCTACAATGAGCAGTTCTTC. This codes for CASSYTRDRVSYNEQFF.

This chain uses TRBV30 with TRBJ1-2, with 7 positions matching TRBD1. After removal of 8 bases from V and 0 bases from J, the junction contained 6 bases not matched to a gene. Germline-derived CDR1 and CDR2 are GTSNPN and SVGIG (reference sequence). CDR3 length: 13 amino acids. The CDR3 protein is CAGDRASNYGYTF. In DNA, the CDR3 is TGTGCCGGGGACAGAGCTTCTAACTATGGCTACACCTTC.

The genes are TRBV12-5 and TRBJ1-1; the D gene is possibly TRBD1 (5 bases). There are 14 residues in the CDR3. Germline assignment: CDR1 LGHNT and CDR2 FRNRAP. V was trimmed by 6 bases and J by 0 bases, leaving 11 bases between them. CDR3 region: CASGRQLLNTEAFF. CDR3 sequence (DNA): TGTGCTAGTGGGCGACAGCTTTTGAACACTGAAGCTTTCTTT.

The V call is TRBV25-1, the J call TRBJ2-7; 10 bases match TRBD1. Germline V gene data show CDR1 as MGHDK and CDR2 as SYGVNS. Unmatched junction bases numbered 5, after V lost 3 bases and J lost 6 bases. The CDR3 is made up of 14 amino acids. The CDR3 region has the DNA TGTGCCAGCAGTGACGACAGGGGGCTTGTCGAGCAGTACTTC. Its translation is CASSDDRGLVEQYF.

The chain links TRBV7-2 to TRBJ2-7, with TRBD1 matching over 8 bases. The CDR3 has 13 residues. CDR1 SGHTA and CDR2 FQGNSA come from the germline V gene. Unmatched junction bases numbered 6, after V lost 5 bases and J lost 6 bases. CDR3 loop: CASSNGQGGEQYF. In DNA form, the CDR3 reads TGTGCCAGCAGCAACGGACAGGGTGGCGAGCAGTACTTC.

This rearrangement joins TRBV5-4 to TRBJ2-2; 7 nucleotides agree with TRBD2. This CDR3 contains 15 residues. J was trimmed by 2 bases and V by 4 bases; bases with no gene match: 5. Looked up from germline, CDR1 is SGHNT and CDR2 is YYREEE (reference sequence). In DNA, the CDR3 is TGTGCCAGCAGCAATGGGGAGGGAAACACCGGGGAGCTGTTTTTT. It codes for CASSNGEGNTGELFF.

The count of this clone is one. V is TRBV28 and J is TRBJ1-4; possible D gene TRBD1, 6 bases. Germline V gives CDR1 MDHEN, CDR2 SYDVKM. The CDR3 runs to 13 residues. V was clipped by 10 bases and J by 5 bases, with 14 bases between them. The CDR3 region has the DNA TGTGCCAACACTGGGGGCCTAAATGAAAAACTGTTTTTT. Protein product: CANTGGLNEKLFF.

CDR3 amino acids: CASKIQGAGGTEAFF. The CDR3 DNA is TGTGCCAGCAAGATACAGGGGGCAGGGGGCACTGAAGCTTTCTTT. The genes are TRBV6-1 and TRBJ1-1; 9 nucleotides line up with TRBD1. V lost 7 bases and J lost 4; bases outside the gene matches: 10. The CDR3 runs 15 residues. Germline CDR1 reads MNHNS; CDR2 reads SASEGT.

This chain joins TRBV6-5 and TRBJ1-3; no clear D gene. Germline V gives CDR1 MNHEY, CDR2 SVGAGI. V was clipped by 0 bases and J by 3 bases, with 3 bases between them. The CDR3 is 13 amino acids. The CDR3 reads CASSYSRGNTIYF. Here the CDR3 DNA reads TGTGCCAGCAGTTACTCCCGTGGAAACACCATATATTTT.

V usage is TRBV5-4 and J usage is TRBJ1-4, with TRBD1 matching over 8 bases. Looked up from germline, CDR1 is SGHNT and CDR2 is YYREEE (reference sequence). The junction had 16 bases not matched to a gene; V was cut back by 4 bases and J by 2 bases. The CDR3 is made up of 19 amino acids. The CDR3 nucleotides are TGTGCCAGCAGCAGCCGCAAAACGGGACAGGTTCTCACTAATGAAAAACTGTTTTTT. Protein sequence: CASSSRKTGQVLTNEKLFF. The full variable domain, rest sourced from reference TRBV5-4 and TRBJ1-4, is ETGVTQSPTHLIKTRGQQVTLRCSSQSGHNTVSWYQQALGQGPQFIFQYYREEENGRGNFPPRFSGLQFPNYSSELNVNALELDDSALYLCASSSRKTGQVLTNEKLFFGSGTQLSVL.

This chain joins TRBV19 and TRBJ1-1, with D maybe TRBD1 (5 bases). From germline, CDR1 is LNHDA and CDR2 SQIVND (reference sequence). The V gene lost 5 bases and the J gene lost 1 base, with 17 bases spanning the gap. The CDR3 contains 16 residues. The CDR3 DNA sequence: TGTGCCAGTAGTGTGGGGGGGGTGGTGGAGAACACTGAAGCTTTCTTT. Encoded protein: CASSVGGVVENTEAFF.

The rearrangement joins TRBV13 to TRBJ1-1; D remains ambiguous. CDR1 and CDR2 from the germline V gene are PRHDT and FYEKMQ (reference sequence). V was trimmed by 5 bases and J by 5 bases, leaving 12 bases between them. The CDR3 is 13 residues long. The DNA of the CDR3 is TGTGCCAGCAGCCGCCCGGGGTGGACTGAAGCTTTCTTT. Its protein is CASSRPGWTEAFF.

V gene TRBV28 combines with J gene TRBJ1-3, with D perhaps TRBD1 (6 bases). The V gene lost 4 bases and the J gene lost 3 bases, with 16 bases spanning the gap. Germline-derived CDR1 and CDR2 are MDHEN and SYDVKM. This CDR3 has 16 residues. CDR3: CASSSLTGSGGNTIYF. The CDR3 DNA reads TGTGCCAGCAGTTCTCTAACAGGGAGCGGTGGAAACACCATATATTTT.

This clone turned up a few times. This chain uses TRBV6-1 with TRBJ2-1, with 10 bases lining up with TRBD2. V was pared by 6 bases and J by 6 bases, with 8 bases of the junction left unmatched. Per the germline V gene, CDR1 is MNHNS and CDR2 is SASEGT. The CDR3 is made up of 15 amino acids. The CDR3: CASSGLADLSNEQFF. CDR3 nucleotides: TGTGCCAGCAGCGGACTAGCGGACCTCTCCAATGAGCAGTTCTTC.

The genes are TRBV7-3 and TRBJ2-5; 7 bases line up with TRBD2. The J call may be faulty, since TRBJ2-7 better matches the DNA end. The CDR3 length is 15 residues. Germline CDR1 reads SGHTA; CDR2 reads FQGTGA. This CDR3 is CASSFPGGWSYEQYF. CDR3 nucleotides: TGTGCCAGCAGCTTCCCGGGGGGTTGGTCCTACGAGCAGTACTTC.

CDR3 in DNA: TGCGCCAGCAGCTCCCTGACTAGATTAAAAGATACGCAGTATTTT. Its protein product is CASSSLTRLKDTQYF. This chain uses TRBV5-1 with TRBJ2-3, with D possibly being TRBD2 (6 bases). The CDR3 is 15 residues long. Trimming stripped 3 bases from V and 5 bases from J, with 16 bases between. Germline assignment: CDR1 SGHRS and CDR2 YFSETQ.

In this sample, this clone turned up once. The CDR3 nucleotides are TGTGCCAGCAGAAGACAGGGAAAGCAGTACTTC. Its protein product is CASRRQGKQYF. V usage is TRBV6-5 and J usage is TRBJ2-7, with 7 bases fitting TRBD1. V trimming: 6 bases; J trimming: 8 bases; junction bases outside the gene matches: 4. CDR1 MNHEY and CDR2 SVGAGI come from the germline V gene. The CDR3 contains 11 residues.